The T cell receptor (beta chain) under discussion was sequenced for a study of cytomegalovirus exposure and HLA in healthy donors. Study-level findings and limits: The productive fraction for most TCR beta V segments was about 87% or about 30% in an earlier analysis. Some V segments, TRBV6-2 and TRBV6-3 among them, were indistinguishable and were therefore excluded.

Comment on this clone: Its specificity is not known.

The CDR3 covers 14 residues. Germline CDR1 and CDR2: KGHSH and LQKENI. Trimming shortened V by 2 bases and J by 2 bases, and 10 bases separated the two germline ends. PCR was performed using 60 Vbeta and 13 Jbeta primers. This table comes from immunoSEQ multiplex PCR, and its TCRdb copy is limited to in-frame clones, with some not included. Its table records roughly 120,000 clones. The rearrangement uses TRBV18 and TRBJ2-7, with D possibly being TRBD1 (6 bases). Sequenced sample: PBMCs. The receptor's source is a man younger than 35 in good health and CMV-seronegative. For the CDR3, the DNA is TGTGCCAGCTCACCAGGGACAAGACCCTACGAGCAGTACTTC. It is translated as CASSPGTRPYEQYF. The full variable domain, rest sourced from reference TRBV18 and TRBJ2-7, is NAGVMQNPRHLVRRRGQEARLRCSPMKGHSHVYWYRQLPEEGLKFMVYLQKENIIDESGMPKERFSAEFPKEGPSILRIQQVVRGDSAAYFCASSPGTRPYEQYFGPGTRLTVT.